This TCR beta chain was identified during a study of beta chain features in type 1 diabetes. Expressed TCRB transcripts were sequenced, since all the RNA that had been isolated was reverse transcribed. Profiled with immunoSEQ multiplex PCR; TCRdb holds only in-frame clones, not every one. The sample consists of hundreds of thousands of clones, roughly 16% of them appearing once. Germline lookup yields CDR1 SNHLY and CDR2 FYNNEI. CDR3 length: 13 amino acids. Trimming took off 6 bases at V and 5 bases at J, with 11 bases between the two ends. This clone was seen a handful of times. The source material was naive CD4+ T cells from blood. This clonotype was obtained from a woman younger than 35 in good health. The rearrangement joins TRBV2 to TRBJ2-1; TRBD2 is a possible D gene (5 bases). The DNA for the CDR3 is TGTGCCAGCAGGGACTTTAATCACAATGAGCAGTTCTTC. This encodes CASRDFNHNEQFF.